The present TCR beta chain was sequenced within a study of vaccination effects on CD4 cells after COVID-19. For the study at large: Samples gathered post-vaccine arrived a median of 72 days past the second dose.

TCRdb keeps only in-frame clones here, not all; method: immunoSEQ multiplex PCR. The table records 72,000 or so clones, about 74% of them present only once. With respect to this clone: Antigen specificity is unknown.

Subsequent to a culture period of about ten days, CD4+ T cells were isolated. All participants had two doses of either the BNT162b2 or mRNA-1273 vaccine. Fresh IL-2-containing medium replaced half the medium on days 3 and 7. The CDR3 is 17 residues long. Whole-study results and caveats: Infection-derived and vaccine-derived clones contracted markedly late after vaccination.

The sequence was obtained from a human donor who received a COVID-19 vaccine. The V and J genes are TRBV21-1 and TRBJ1-4; TRBD1, the table's D call, lacks a check against the DNA. TRBV21-1 is given as a pseudogene. Sequences were derived from CD4+ T cells from PBMCs cultured without peptide, sampled after COVID-19 vaccination. The CDR3 sequence is CASSKAKDSACNEKLFF. The CDR3 nucleotides read TGTGCCAGCAGCAAAGCTAAGGACAGCGCTTGTAATGAAAAACTGTTTTTT.